The clone carrying this T cell receptor beta chain has ten or more counts. What it binds is not known. This sample was included in a study of Graves' ophthalmopathy and Graves' hyperthyroidism. Study results and limitations: Most expanded clonotypes from thyroid (those above 0.001 frequency) were also found in blood.

Enrolled hyperthyroidism patients had a new diagnosis, a duration under 2 months, and an age of 18 to 65. Amplifying from RNA transcripts, the study obtained TCR beta CDR3 regions. The library came from an HTBI-primed first-round RT-PCR and a second-round multiplex PCR. One entry per CDR3 protein results from TCRdb running MiXCR on the multiplex PCR reads. The sample lists around 520,000 distinct CDR3 sequences, 39% occurring once. Germline V gene data show CDR1 as MNHEY and CDR2 as SVGAGI. Trimming left V 7 bases short and J 5 bases short, with 14 bases between. The CDR3 runs to 13 residues. The TCR was taken from an adult man with Graves' hyperthyroidism. Sequencing was carried out using peripheral blood or thyroid tissue (not recorded which). This chain joins TRBV6-5 and TRBJ2-5; a weak D match, TRBD1 (6 bases). The DNA for the CDR3 is TGTGCCAGCAATTTTCAGGGGAGTGAGACCCAGTACTTC. Its protein product is CASNFQGSETQYF.